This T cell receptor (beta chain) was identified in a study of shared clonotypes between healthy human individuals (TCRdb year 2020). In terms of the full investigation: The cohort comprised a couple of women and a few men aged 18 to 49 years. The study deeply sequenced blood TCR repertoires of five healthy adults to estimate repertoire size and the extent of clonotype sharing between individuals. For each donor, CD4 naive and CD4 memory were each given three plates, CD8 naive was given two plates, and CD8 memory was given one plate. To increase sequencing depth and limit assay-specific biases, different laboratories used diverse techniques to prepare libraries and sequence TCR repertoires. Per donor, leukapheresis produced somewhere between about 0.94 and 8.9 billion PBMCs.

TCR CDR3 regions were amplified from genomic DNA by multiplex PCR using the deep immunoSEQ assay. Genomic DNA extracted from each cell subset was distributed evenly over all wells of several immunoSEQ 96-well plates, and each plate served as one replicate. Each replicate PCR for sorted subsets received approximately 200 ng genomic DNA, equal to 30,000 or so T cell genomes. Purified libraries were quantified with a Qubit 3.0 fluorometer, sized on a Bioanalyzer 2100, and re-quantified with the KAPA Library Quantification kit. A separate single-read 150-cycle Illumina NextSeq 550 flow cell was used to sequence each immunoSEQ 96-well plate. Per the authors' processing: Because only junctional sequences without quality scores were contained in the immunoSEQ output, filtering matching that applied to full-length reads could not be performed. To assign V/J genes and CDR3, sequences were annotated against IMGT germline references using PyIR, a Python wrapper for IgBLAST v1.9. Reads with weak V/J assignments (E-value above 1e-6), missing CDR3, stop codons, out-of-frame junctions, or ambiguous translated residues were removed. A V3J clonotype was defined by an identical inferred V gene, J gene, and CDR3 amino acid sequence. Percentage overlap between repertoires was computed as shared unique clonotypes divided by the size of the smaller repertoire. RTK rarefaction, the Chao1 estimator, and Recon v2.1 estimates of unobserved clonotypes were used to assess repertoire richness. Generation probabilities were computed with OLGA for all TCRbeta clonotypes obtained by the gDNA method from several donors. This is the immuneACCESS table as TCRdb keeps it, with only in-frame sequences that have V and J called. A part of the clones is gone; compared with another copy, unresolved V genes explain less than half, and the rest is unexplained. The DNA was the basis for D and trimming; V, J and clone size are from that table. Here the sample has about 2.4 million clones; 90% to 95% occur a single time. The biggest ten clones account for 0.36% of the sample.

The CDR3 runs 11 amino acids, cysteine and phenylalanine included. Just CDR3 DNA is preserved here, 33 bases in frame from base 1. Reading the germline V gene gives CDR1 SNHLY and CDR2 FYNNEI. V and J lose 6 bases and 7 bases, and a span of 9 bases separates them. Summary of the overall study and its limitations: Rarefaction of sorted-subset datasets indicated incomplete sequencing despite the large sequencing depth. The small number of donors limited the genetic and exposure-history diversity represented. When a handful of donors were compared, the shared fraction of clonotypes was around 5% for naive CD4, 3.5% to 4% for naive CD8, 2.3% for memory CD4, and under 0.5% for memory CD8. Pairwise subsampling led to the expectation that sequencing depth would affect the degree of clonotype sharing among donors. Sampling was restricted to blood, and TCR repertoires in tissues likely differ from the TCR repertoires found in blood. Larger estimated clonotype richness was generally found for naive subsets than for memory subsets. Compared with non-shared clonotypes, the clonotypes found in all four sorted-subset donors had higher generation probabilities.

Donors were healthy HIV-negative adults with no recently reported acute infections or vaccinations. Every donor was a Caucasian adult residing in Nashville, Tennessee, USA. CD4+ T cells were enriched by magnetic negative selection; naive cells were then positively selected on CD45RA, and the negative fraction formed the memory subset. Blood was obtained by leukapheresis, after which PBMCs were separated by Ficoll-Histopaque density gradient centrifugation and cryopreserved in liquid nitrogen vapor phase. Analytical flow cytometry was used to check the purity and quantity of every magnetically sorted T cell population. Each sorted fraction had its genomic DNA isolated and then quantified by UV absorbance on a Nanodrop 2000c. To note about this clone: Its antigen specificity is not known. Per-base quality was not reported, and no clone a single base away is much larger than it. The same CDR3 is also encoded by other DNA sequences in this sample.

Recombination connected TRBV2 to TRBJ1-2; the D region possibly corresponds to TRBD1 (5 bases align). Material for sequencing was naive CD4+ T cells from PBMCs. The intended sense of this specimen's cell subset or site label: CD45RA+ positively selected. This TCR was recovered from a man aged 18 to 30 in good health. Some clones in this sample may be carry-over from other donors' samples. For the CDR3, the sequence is CASRTGGGYTF. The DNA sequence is TGTGCCAGCAGGACGGGGGGTGGCTACACCTTC.